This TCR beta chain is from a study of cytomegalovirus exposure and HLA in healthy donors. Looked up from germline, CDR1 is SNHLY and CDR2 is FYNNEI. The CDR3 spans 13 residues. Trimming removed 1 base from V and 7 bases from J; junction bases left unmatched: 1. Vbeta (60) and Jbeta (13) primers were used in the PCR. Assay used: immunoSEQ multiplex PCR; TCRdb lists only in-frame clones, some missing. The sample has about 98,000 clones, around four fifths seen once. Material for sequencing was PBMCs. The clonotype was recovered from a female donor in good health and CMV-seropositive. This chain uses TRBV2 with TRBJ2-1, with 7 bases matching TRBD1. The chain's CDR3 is CASSEGQGNEQFF. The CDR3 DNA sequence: TGTGCCAGCAGTGAAGGACAGGGTAATGAGCAGTTCTTC.